Following are 19 T cell receptor beta chains from one sample sequenced in a study of OX40 agonist ivuxolimab in advanced cancers. Libraries came from the immunoSEQ multiplex PCR assay. TCRdb limited this immuneACCESS table to in-frame rearrangements with V and J called. A share of clones is missing; checked studies link under half to unresolved V genes, and the rest is unexplained. The sample table shows about 50,000 clones, and about 81% are seen once. The ten top clones hold roughly 7% of the sample. The sequences come from CD4+ or CD8+ T cells sorted from blood, collected in a trial of the OX40 agonist ivuxolimab. These receptors came from an adult with an advanced solid tumor such as melanoma, head and neck, liver or kidney cancer.

The CDR3 sequence: CASSLTDASYNEQFF. CDR3 bases: TGTGCCAGCAGCCTGACAGACGCGTCCTACAATGAGCAGTTCTTC. The J gene is TRBJ2-1, the V gene TRBV6-5; D might be TRBD1 (5 bases). Germline CDR1 and CDR2: MNHEY and SVGAGI. The CDR3 is 15 amino acids. The V and J ends lost 6 bases and 1 base respectively, with 13 bases between them.

The gene calls are TRBV9 and TRBJ2-1; D might be TRBD1 or TRBD2, each matching 6 bases. This CDR3 region has 16 residues. V lost 4 bases and J 0 bases, leaving 14 bases between the germline ends. The germline V gene has CDR1 SGDLS and CDR2 YYNGEE. The CDR3 DNA sequence: TGTGCCAGCAGCCCAAAGGGGGGAATCTCCTACAATGAGCAGTTCTTC. Translated, it gives CASSPKGGISYNEQFF.

This clone was observed a few times. The chain joins TRBV27 to TRBJ2-7; tentatively, D is TRBD1 (6 bases). Germline CDR1 reads MNHEY; CDR2 reads SMNVEV (reference sequence). The CDR3 sequence is 13 residues long. The germline V and J ends were trimmed by 10 bases and 2 bases, with 15 bases remaining between them. The CDR3 reads CATGGWEPYEQYF. In nucleotides, the CDR3 is TGTGCCACTGGGGGCTGGGAACCCTACGAGCAGTACTTC.

Within the sample, this clone is large (0.1 to 1%). The gene calls are TRBV29-1 and TRBJ2-5, with 9 bases lining up with TRBD2. The ends lost 2 bases at V and 4 bases at J; junction bases unmatched: 8. The CDR3 is made up of 15 amino acids. Per germline, CDR1 SQVTM and CDR2 ANQGSEA. DNA of the CDR3: TGCAGCGTTGAATCCATAGCGGGAGTCTCAGAGACCCAGTACTTC. Protein sequence: CSVESIAGVSETQYF. Full variable domain (outside the CDR3, taken from reference TRBV29-1 and TRBJ2-5): SAVISQKPSRDICQRGTSLTIQCQVDSQVTMMFWYRQQPGQSLTLIATANQGSEATYESGFVIDKFPISRPNLTFSTLTVSNMSPEDSSIYLCSVESIAGVSETQYFGPGTRLLVL.

The chain carries TRBV5-1 and TRBJ1-1; TRBD1 might be the D (6 bases). The CDR3 spans 15 residues. Looked up from germline, CDR1 is SGHRS and CDR2 is YFSETQ. V lost 2 bases, J lost 0 bases, and 11 bases lay in between. CDR3 sequence: CASSFMTGLNTEAFF. The CDR3 coding sequence is TGCGCCAGCAGCTTTATGACAGGCTTGAACACTGAAGCTTTCTTT.

The gene calls are TRBV5-1 and TRBJ1-2; 8 bases map to TRBD1. Germline CDR1 and CDR2: SGHRS and YFSETQ. V lost 1 base and J lost 4; bases outside the gene matches: 6. The CDR3 is made up of 15 amino acids. The CDR3 spells CASSLNFDRGYGYTF. The CDR3 DNA is TGCGCCAGCAGCTTGAACTTTGACAGGGGCTATGGCTACACCTTC.

This rearrangement joins TRBV4-3 to TRBJ2-7; TRBD2 agrees at 11 bases. With V trimmed by 0 bases and J by 4 bases, 5 bases remained unmatched. The CDR3 has 16 residues. Germline CDR1 and CDR2: LGHNA and YSLEER. CDR3 bases: TGCGCCAGCAGCCAAGATCTTGGGACTAGCGGATACGAGCAGTACTTC. Amino acid sequence: CASSQDLGTSGYEQYF.

The chain combines TRBV20-1 with TRBJ1-1; 8 bases are a match to TRBD1. The germline V gene encodes CDR1 DFQATT and CDR2 SNEGSKA (reference sequence). Trimming removed 1 base from V and 11 bases from J; junction bases left unmatched: 3. The CDR3 is 11 residues long. The CDR3 DNA sequence: TGCAGTGCTAGAGGACAGGGGTGGGCTTTCTTT. It is translated as CSARGQGWAFF.

This chain joins TRBV5-1 and TRBJ2-2; 9 nucleotides match TRBD2. CDR1 SGHRS and CDR2 YFSETQ come from the germline V gene. This CDR3 spans 15 amino acids. J gave up 8 bases and V 3 bases, and 8 bases lay outside the gene matches. CDR3: CASSYVSSGKGELFF. The CDR3 nucleotides are TGCGCCAGCAGCTATGTGTCTAGCGGGAAAGGGGAGCTGTTTTTT. The variable domain in full, with the rest retrieved from reference TRBV5-1 and TRBJ2-2, is KAGVTQTPRYLIKTRGQQVTLSCSPISGHRSVSWYQQTPGQGLQFLFEYFSETQRNKGNFPGRFSGRQFSNSRSEMNVSTLELGDSALYLCASSYVSSGKGELFFGEGSRLTVL.

The J gene is TRBJ2-5, the V gene TRBV5-1, with D tentatively TRBD2 (5 bases). The CDR3 length is 13 residues. Germline assignment: CDR1 SGHRS and CDR2 YFSETQ. V lost 6 bases and J 1 base, leaving 10 bases between the germline ends. CDR3 coding DNA: TGCGCCAGCACCATCCGGGGCCAAGAGACCCAGTACTTC. Its protein is CASTIRGQETQYF.

This chain joins TRBV19 and TRBJ2-3, with D possibly matching TRBD1 (6 bases). CDR1 LNHDA and CDR2 SQIVND come from the germline V gene (reference sequence). The CDR3 sequence is 15 residues long. Trimming took 7 bases from V and 6 from J, leaving 20 bases between them. The CDR3 DNA reads TGTGCCAGTACCCAGACGACAGGTGTCTTCGATACGCAGTATTTT. Its translation is CASTQTTGVFDTQYF. The whole variable domain, remainder taken from reference TRBV19 and TRBJ2-3, is DGGITQSPKYLFRKEGQNVTLSCEQNLNHDAMYWYRQDPGQGLRLIYYSQIVNDFQKGDIAEGYSVSREKKESFPLTVTSAQKNPTAFYLCASTQTTGVFDTQYFGPGTRLTVL.

V usage is TRBV2 and J usage is TRBJ2-2, with a weak D call TRBD2 (6 bases). Per the germline V gene, CDR1 is SNHLY and CDR2 is FYNNEI. The V end lost 4 bases, the J end lost 5 bases, and 17 bases lay between the germline ends. This CDR3 comprises 16 residues. The CDR3 here is CASSVLTGEWTGELFF. The CDR3 DNA sequence: TGTGCCAGCAGTGTTTTAACGGGAGAGTGGACCGGGGAGCTGTTTTTT.

DNA of the CDR3: TGTGCCAGCAGTAAAGGGACAGTTGATGGCTACACCTTC. This codes for CASSKGTVDGYTF. The rearrangement uses TRBV6-6 and TRBJ1-2; 7 bases line up with TRBD1. The CDR3 has 13 amino acids. V lost 5 bases to trimming and J lost 6 bases; unmatched junction nucleotides: 6. Germline CDR1 is MNHNY and CDR2 is SVGAGI (reference sequence).

The CDR3 reads CAYSRDRGYEQYF. The DNA for the CDR3 is TGTGCCTACTCGCGGGACAGGGGTTACGAGCAGTACTTC. The chain uses TRBV30 and TRBJ2-7; TRBD1 aligns across 10 bases. V shed 7 bases and J 4 bases; nucleotides not matched to a gene: 7. CDR3 length: 13 residues. Per germline, CDR1 GTSNPN and CDR2 SVGIG (reference sequence).

The rearrangement joins TRBV4-3 to TRBJ2-6; 12 nucleotides agree with TRBD1. Germline values: CDR1 LGHNA, CDR2 YSLEER. This CDR3 has 19 residues. With 5 bases clipped from V and 0 bases from J, the junction kept 8 bases outside the gene matches. CDR3 nucleotide sequence: TGCGCCAGCAGCGTCTCCGGGACAGGGGGCTACTCTGGGGCCAACGTCCTGACTTTC. Protein sequence: CASSVSGTGGYSGANVLTF.

The genes are TRBV7-9 and TRBJ2-2, with D hard to call. The CDR3 sequence is 13 residues long. V was cut by 2 bases and J by 5 bases, with 6 bases left in between. Germline V lookup: CDR1 SEHNR, CDR2 FQNEAQ (reference sequence). The CDR3 DNA reads as TGTGCCAGCAGCTTATATGGTACCGGGGAGCTGTTTTTT. Its translation is CASSLYGTGELFF.

The chain recombines TRBV5-8 with TRBJ2-1; D remains ambiguous. Trimming removed 0 bases from V and 3 bases from J, with 10 bases in between. The germline V gene has CDR1 SGHTS and CDR2 YDEGEE. The CDR3 runs 15 residues. The CDR3, as DNA: TGTGCCAGCAGCTTGGGACTGGTATACTACAATGAGCAGTTCTTC. Its protein is CASSLGLVYYNEQFF.

The genes are TRBV6-5 and TRBJ2-7; TRBD2 matches 12 bases. V shed 0 bases, J shed 5 bases, and the junction held 5 bases outside the gene matches. Germline-derived CDR1 and CDR2 are MNHEY and SVGAGI. This CDR3 spans 16 amino acids. In DNA, the CDR3 is TGTGCCAGCAGTTACTCAAGACTAGCGGGAGCCCACGAGCAGTACTTC. This translates into CASSYSRLAGAHEQYF.

The rearrangement uses TRBV6-5 and TRBJ2-7; no definite D call. Trimming removed 5 bases at V and 7 bases at J, with 9 bases between. The germline gives CDR1 MNHEY, CDR2 SVGAGI. This CDR3 has 11 amino acids. DNA of the CDR3: TGTGCCAGCAGTGGAAAGGTGGAGCAGTACTTC. This encodes CASSGKVEQYF.